This T cell receptor beta chain stems from a study of PD-L1 blockade in urothelial cancer. The CDR3 has 14 amino acids. Germline CDR1 reads SGDLS; CDR2 reads YYNGEE. The germline V and J ends were trimmed by 0 bases and 7 bases, with 10 bases remaining between them. The method was immunoSEQ multiplex PCR; TCRdb's version includes in-frame clones alone and lacks a portion of them. This table holds tens of thousands of clones, around 80% found once. The chain combines TRBV9 with TRBJ2-2; the D gene is possibly TRBD2 (6 bases). The clonotype originates from a man between 65 and 85 years old with urothelial cancer. Sequences were derived from PBMCs, sampled around atezolizumab (anti-PD-L1) treatment. CDR3 DNA sequence: TGTGCCAGCAGCGTAGGCCTAGCGAACGGGGAGCTGTTTTTT. This sequence encodes CASSVGLANGELFF.